This T cell receptor beta chain is drawn from a study of blood T cell repertoires in COVID-19. CDR1 is SGHRS and CDR2 is YFSETQ in the germline V gene. Trimming pared 6 bases from V and 3 bases from J, leaving 13 bases between. The CDR3 length is 15 residues. Only in-frame clones appear in the TCRdb table, and some are missing; sequencing was by immunoSEQ multiplex PCR. The top ten clones hold around 13% of a sample with about 180,000 clones, just under 90% of them seen once. Seattle researchers signed up patients amid active infection and tracked them longitudinally. This TCR came from a woman in her seventies with COVID-19, enrolled during active disease. Sample: peripheral blood. This chain uses TRBV5-1 with TRBJ1-6, with a possible D match to TRBD1 (6 bases). The CDR3 bases are TGCGCCAGCAAGGGAGGGGGTAACTATAATTCACCCCTCCACTTT. Protein sequence: CASKGGGNYNSPLHF.